This TCR beta chain was found in a study of T cells in localized non-small cell lung cancer. Regarding the study as a whole: In uninvolved adjacent lung, T cell clonality reached its highest value, exceeding tumor. Sequence data derive from only one tumor region, so heterogeneity remains possible. Appearance in adjacent lung was seen for a median approximately 58 of the top 100 tumor clones.

As concerns this clone: Its antigen is unknown.

V shed 0 bases and J shed 7 bases, with 21 bases lying between them. There are 17 residues in the CDR3. Germline CDR1 is SEHNR and CDR2 is FQNEAQ (reference sequence). Profiling relied on immunoSEQ multiplex PCR, and the TCRdb table lists in-frame clones only, not all of them. The sample records tens of thousands of clones, approximately 80% being singletons. This chain joins TRBV7-9 and TRBJ2-5, with D possibly TRBD2 on 5 matching bases. The sample was peripheral blood, taken before any cancer treatment. The clonotype comes from a female donor older than 55 with stage I lung adenocarcinoma. The CDR3 protein is CASSLAEENRPRRTQYF. The CDR3 DNA follows: TGTGCCAGCAGCTTAGCGGAGGAGAACCGACCGAGACGGACCCAGTACTTC.